This passage covers 26 T cell receptor beta chains from one sample sequenced in a study of blood T cell repertoires in COVID-19. The table came from immunoSEQ multiplex PCR; TCRdb's copy has only in-frame clones and leaves some out. In the table there are about 460,000 clones, around nine tenths of which are singletons. Sequenced sample: PBMCs or T cells enriched from blood (not recorded which). The receptors derive from a woman aged 55-75 years who had recovered from COVID-19.

This clone was seen only once. The rearrangement joins TRBV5-1 to TRBJ2-5; 10 bases fit TRBD1. Germline V CDR1 and CDR2: SGHRS, YFSETQ. The V gene end was trimmed by 4 bases and the J gene end by 4 bases; junction bases not matched to a gene: 10. CDR3 size: 16 residues. The CDR3 DNA reads TGCGCCAGCAGCATCCAGGGGACAGGGGAGTCAGAGACCCAGTACTTC. It is translated as CASSIQGTGESETQYF.

The chain is built from TRBV27 and TRBJ1-5; D ambiguous. Germline CDR1 MNHEY, CDR2 SMNVEV (reference sequence). The CDR3 contains 13 residues. Trimming took off 4 bases at V and 2 bases at J, with 6 bases between the two ends. Here the CDR3 reads CASSWAGNQPQHF. The CDR3 DNA is TGTGCCAGCAGTTGGGCAGGCAATCAGCCCCAGCATTTT.

This clone has only a few counts. In nucleotides, the CDR3 is TGCGCCAGCAGCCCACAAGGACTAGCGGGGGCAGATACGCAGTATTTT. Translated, it gives CASSPQGLAGADTQYF. The rearrangement joins TRBV5-1 to TRBJ2-3, with 13 bases that match TRBD2. V shed 4 bases, J shed 4 bases, and the junction held 6 bases outside the gene matches. Germline assignment: CDR1 SGHRS and CDR2 YFSETQ. The CDR3 is 16 residues long.

The rearrangement joins TRBV13 to TRBJ2-3, with TRBD2 matching over 12 bases. Germline V CDR1 and CDR2: PRHDT, FYEKMQ (reference sequence). The J segment lost 4 bases and the V segment lost 5 bases, leaving 7 bases of the junction unmatched. The CDR3 spans 16 residues. This CDR3 is CASSVRLAGGPDTQYF. The CDR3 region has the DNA TGTGCCAGCAGCGTGAGGCTAGCGGGGGGGCCAGATACGCAGTATTTT.

This chain joins TRBV3-1 (or the pseudogene TRBV3-2) and TRBJ1-6, with 7 bases matching TRBD1. Per germline, CDR1 LGHDT and CDR2 YNNKEL (reference sequence). The V and J ends lost 3 bases and 7 bases, in that order; junction bases with no gene match: 9. There are 16 residues in the CDR3. The CDR3 here is CASSHLPDRDNSPLHF. CDR3 nucleotide sequence: TGTGCCAGCAGCCACCTCCCCGACAGGGACAATTCACCCCTCCACTTT.

The chain joins TRBV2 to TRBJ2-7; perhaps TRBD1 as D (5 bases). The germline CDR1 and CDR2 sequences are SNHLY and FYNNEI. There are 11 residues in the CDR3. The V end lost 3 bases, the J end lost 7 bases, and 7 bases lay between the germline ends. The chain's CDR3 is CASSETAEQYF. The CDR3 DNA reads as TGTGCCAGCAGTGAGACAGCTGAGCAGTACTTC. Full variable domain (rest looked up from reference TRBV2 and TRBJ2-7): EPEVTQTPSHQVTQMGQEVILRCVPISNHLYFYWYRQILGQKVEFLVSFYNNEISEKSEIFDDQFSVERPDGSNFTLKIRSTKLEDSAMYFCASSETAEQYFGPGTRLTVT.

The rearrangement uses TRBV7-9 and TRBJ1-5; D perhaps matches TRBD1 (6 bases). From germline, CDR1 is SEHNR and CDR2 FQNEAQ (reference sequence). V lost 4 bases and J lost 9, with 10 bases in between. This CDR3 region has 12 residues. CDR3 sequence: CASSSGTRPQHF. The CDR3 nucleotides read TGTGCCAGCAGCTCGGGGACAAGGCCCCAGCATTTT.

This rearrangement joins TRBV9 to TRBJ1-1; TRBD1 is a possible D gene (5 bases). The CDR3 covers 14 residues. CDR1 SGDLS and CDR2 YYNGEE come from the germline V gene. The V and J ends lost 3 bases and 3 bases respectively, with 12 bases between them. This chain's CDR3 is CASSAGGSYTEAFF. The CDR3 bases are TGTGCCAGCAGCGCTGGGGGGTCTTACACTGAAGCTTTCTTT. The entire variable domain, with the rest obtained from reference TRBV9 and TRBJ1-1, is as follows: DSGVTQTPKHLITATGQRVTLRCSPRSGDLSVYWYQQSLDQGLQFLIQYYNGEERAKGNILERFSAQQFPDLHSELNLSSLELGDSALYFCASSAGGSYTEAFFGQGTRLTVV.

The genes are TRBV10-3 and TRBJ1-1; D gene ambiguous. V gave up 4 bases and J gave up 4 bases, with 7 bases separating them. The CDR3 spans 12 residues. Germline V CDR1 and CDR2: ENHRY, SYGVKD. The CDR3 nucleotides are TGTGCCATCAGTGGAGGCCCCACTGAAGCTTTCTTT. Translating gives CAISGGPTEAFF.

The rearrangement links TRBV10-3 to TRBJ1-2; 7 bases match TRBD1. J lost 8 bases, V lost 10 bases, and 10 bases had no gene match. The CDR3 covers 12 residues. Germline lookup yields CDR1 ENHRY and CDR2 SYGVKD. The CDR3 here is CANNQGGQGYTF. Here the CDR3 DNA reads TGTGCCAATAACCAGGGGGGACAAGGCTACACCTTC.

This chain joins TRBV19 and TRBJ2-3; 8 nucleotides line up with TRBD1. Germline loops: CDR1 LNHDA, CDR2 SQIVND (reference sequence). This CDR3 is 15 amino acids long. The V gene end was trimmed by 3 bases and the J gene end by 4 bases; junction bases not matched to a gene: 6. The CDR3 DNA follows: TGTGCCAGTAGTATGGCTGGACAGGGTCCAGATACGCAGTATTTT. Its translation: CASSMAGQGPDTQYF.

The chain carries TRBV6-1 and TRBJ1-2; 7 bases match TRBD1. Germline CDR1 reads MNHNS; CDR2 reads SASEGT. V lost 2 bases, J lost 6 bases, and 9 bases stayed unmatched. The CDR3 runs to 15 residues. CDR3 residues: CASSEYLTGIHGYTF. The CDR3 DNA is TGTGCCAGCAGTGAATACTTGACAGGGATCCATGGCTACACCTTC.

This clone was counted a few times. The genes are TRBV2 and TRBJ1-5, with TRBD1 identical over 8 bases. There are 17 residues in the CDR3. With 6 bases clipped from V and 2 bases from J, the junction kept 12 bases outside the gene matches. The germline CDR1 and CDR2 sequences are SNHLY and FYNNEI. In nucleotides, the CDR3 is TGTGCCAGCAGCCCCCGGGACAGGCAATATGGCAATCAGCCCCAGCATTTT. It codes for CASSPRDRQYGNQPQHF.

This rearrangement joins TRBV29-1 to TRBJ1-1, with 7 bases that match TRBD1. The CDR3 is 13 residues long. From germline, CDR1 is SQVTM and CDR2 ANQGSEA. V shed 3 bases, J shed 7 bases, and the junction held 8 bases outside the gene matches. The CDR3 here is CSVDQTRTGEAFF. Here the CDR3 DNA reads TGCAGCGTTGACCAAACCCGGACAGGTGAAGCTTTCTTT.

The rearrangement uses TRBV12-3 or TRBV12-4 and TRBJ2-3; 7 bases map to TRBD2. V trimming: 8 bases; J trimming: 1 base; junction bases outside the gene matches: 3. The CDR3 spans 13 residues. CDR3 in amino acids: CASWTSGTDTQYF. In DNA form, the CDR3 reads TGTGCCAGCTGGACTAGTGGCACAGATACGCAGTATTTT.

This chain connects TRBV6-5 to TRBJ1-4; D not certain. Germline V lookup: CDR1 MNHEY, CDR2 SVGAGI. CDR3 size: 12 residues. V gave up 10 bases and J gave up 4 bases, with 10 bases separating them. CDR3: CATAGYNEKLFF. The DNA for the CDR3 is TGTGCCACGGCGGGGTATAATGAAAAACTGTTTTTT.

CDR3 residues: CASSPAGASYNEQFF. CDR3 nucleotide sequence: TGTGCCAGCAGTCCGGCAGGCGCCTCCTACAATGAGCAGTTCTTC. The chain joins TRBV6-5 to TRBJ2-1; D unclear. The ends were cut back, 5 bases at V and 0 bases at J, with 11 bases in the middle. This CDR3 is built from 15 residues. CDR1 MNHEY and CDR2 SVGAGI come from the germline V gene.

V is TRBV11-2 and J is TRBJ2-5, with D hard to call. CDR1 SGHAT and CDR2 FQNNGV come from the germline V gene. Between the trimmed V and J ends, which lost 0 bases and 5 bases, there was a span of 4 bases. The length of the CDR3 is 12 residues. CDR3 sequence: CASSLDLETQYF. The CDR3 DNA sequence: TGTGCCAGCAGCTTAGATCTGGAGACCCAGTACTTC. The whole variable domain, filled in from reference TRBV11-2 and TRBJ2-5, reads EAGVAQSPRYKIIEKRQSVAFWCNPISGHATLYWYQQILGQGPKLLIQFQNNGVVDDSQLPKDRFSAERLKGVDSTLKIQPAKLEDSAVYLCASSLDLETQYFGPGTRLLVL.

The V call is TRBV11-2, the J call TRBJ1-1, with 8 bases identical to TRBD1. V trimming: 5 bases; J trimming: 3 bases; junction bases outside the gene matches: 2. The germline CDR1 and CDR2 sequences are SGHAT and FQNNGV. This CDR3 contains 13 residues. The CDR3 sequence is CASSQQGDTEAFF. Written as DNA, the CDR3 is TGTGCCAGCAGCCAACAGGGGGACACTGAAGCTTTCTTT.

The sample holds a few counts of this clone. The chain combines TRBV3-1 (or the pseudogene TRBV3-2) with TRBJ1-2; the match to TRBD1 covers 7 bases. Trimming took 5 bases from V and 3 from J; bases not matched to a gene: 0. The CDR3 is 12 amino acids. From germline, CDR1 is LGHDT and CDR2 YNNKEL (reference sequence). The CDR3: CASSTGDYGYTF. CDR3 sequence (DNA): TGTGCCAGCAGCACAGGGGACTATGGCTACACCTTC.

This clone was detected a few times. The chain employs TRBV10-2 and TRBJ1-2, with TRBD1 as a possible D gene (5 bases). This CDR3 region has 13 residues. Looked up from germline, CDR1 is WSHSY and CDR2 is SAAADI. Trimming removed 2 bases from V and 8 bases from J, with 12 bases in between. CDR3 in amino acids: CASSENRNRGYTF. The CDR3 DNA reads as TGCGCCAGCAGTGAGAACAGGAATCGCGGCTACACCTTC.

This chain links TRBV10-2 with TRBJ1-5, with D perhaps matching TRBD1 (5 bases). CDR1 is WSHSY, CDR2 SAAADI, per germline. CDR3 length: 14 residues. V lost 5 bases to trimming and J lost 2 bases, with 10 bases between them. This chain's CDR3 is CASSPGGGNQPQHF. Written as DNA, the CDR3 is TGCGCCAGCAGTCCGGGGGGGGGCAATCAGCCCCAGCATTTT.

The V call is TRBV3-1 (or the pseudogene TRBV3-2), the J call TRBJ2-5; 7 positions agree with TRBD1. The CDR3 length is 14 residues. In germline, CDR1 is LGHDT, CDR2 YNNKEL (reference sequence). Trimming at V came to 6 bases and at J to 3 bases, leaving 7 bases not matched to a gene. The CDR3 DNA follows: TGTGCCAGCAGAACCTACAGGGGCAAAGAGACCCAGTACTTC. It specifies CASRTYRGKETQYF.

This chain connects TRBV28 to TRBJ2-3; D is possibly TRBD2 (5 bases). Trimming took off 5 bases at V and 5 bases at J, with 14 bases between the two ends. The length of the CDR3 is 14 residues. The germline CDR1 and CDR2 sequences are MDHEN and SYDVKM. The CDR3 spells CASSRRGSRDTQYF. In DNA form, the CDR3 reads TGTGCCAGCAGTAGACGGGGTTCCCGAGATACGCAGTATTTT.

The J gene is TRBJ2-1, the V gene TRBV2; possible D gene TRBD1, 6 bases. The CDR3 length is 15 residues. Germline loops: CDR1 SNHLY, CDR2 FYNNEI. Trimming cost V 7 bases and J 0 bases, with 13 bases left between them. The DNA for the CDR3 is TGTGCCAGCAAGATAGACAGGAGCTCCTACAATGAGCAGTTCTTC. Encoded protein: CASKIDRSSYNEQFF.

V and J are TRBV24-1 and TRBJ2-1, with D possibly TRBD2 on 5 matching bases. V lost 4 bases and J lost 7, with 13 bases in between. This CDR3 has 14 residues. The germline CDR1 and CDR2 sequences are KGHDR and SFDVKD. The DNA of the CDR3 is TGTGCCACCAGTGAACCTCCGGAGGAAAATGAGCAGTTCTTC. Translating gives CATSEPPEENEQFF.